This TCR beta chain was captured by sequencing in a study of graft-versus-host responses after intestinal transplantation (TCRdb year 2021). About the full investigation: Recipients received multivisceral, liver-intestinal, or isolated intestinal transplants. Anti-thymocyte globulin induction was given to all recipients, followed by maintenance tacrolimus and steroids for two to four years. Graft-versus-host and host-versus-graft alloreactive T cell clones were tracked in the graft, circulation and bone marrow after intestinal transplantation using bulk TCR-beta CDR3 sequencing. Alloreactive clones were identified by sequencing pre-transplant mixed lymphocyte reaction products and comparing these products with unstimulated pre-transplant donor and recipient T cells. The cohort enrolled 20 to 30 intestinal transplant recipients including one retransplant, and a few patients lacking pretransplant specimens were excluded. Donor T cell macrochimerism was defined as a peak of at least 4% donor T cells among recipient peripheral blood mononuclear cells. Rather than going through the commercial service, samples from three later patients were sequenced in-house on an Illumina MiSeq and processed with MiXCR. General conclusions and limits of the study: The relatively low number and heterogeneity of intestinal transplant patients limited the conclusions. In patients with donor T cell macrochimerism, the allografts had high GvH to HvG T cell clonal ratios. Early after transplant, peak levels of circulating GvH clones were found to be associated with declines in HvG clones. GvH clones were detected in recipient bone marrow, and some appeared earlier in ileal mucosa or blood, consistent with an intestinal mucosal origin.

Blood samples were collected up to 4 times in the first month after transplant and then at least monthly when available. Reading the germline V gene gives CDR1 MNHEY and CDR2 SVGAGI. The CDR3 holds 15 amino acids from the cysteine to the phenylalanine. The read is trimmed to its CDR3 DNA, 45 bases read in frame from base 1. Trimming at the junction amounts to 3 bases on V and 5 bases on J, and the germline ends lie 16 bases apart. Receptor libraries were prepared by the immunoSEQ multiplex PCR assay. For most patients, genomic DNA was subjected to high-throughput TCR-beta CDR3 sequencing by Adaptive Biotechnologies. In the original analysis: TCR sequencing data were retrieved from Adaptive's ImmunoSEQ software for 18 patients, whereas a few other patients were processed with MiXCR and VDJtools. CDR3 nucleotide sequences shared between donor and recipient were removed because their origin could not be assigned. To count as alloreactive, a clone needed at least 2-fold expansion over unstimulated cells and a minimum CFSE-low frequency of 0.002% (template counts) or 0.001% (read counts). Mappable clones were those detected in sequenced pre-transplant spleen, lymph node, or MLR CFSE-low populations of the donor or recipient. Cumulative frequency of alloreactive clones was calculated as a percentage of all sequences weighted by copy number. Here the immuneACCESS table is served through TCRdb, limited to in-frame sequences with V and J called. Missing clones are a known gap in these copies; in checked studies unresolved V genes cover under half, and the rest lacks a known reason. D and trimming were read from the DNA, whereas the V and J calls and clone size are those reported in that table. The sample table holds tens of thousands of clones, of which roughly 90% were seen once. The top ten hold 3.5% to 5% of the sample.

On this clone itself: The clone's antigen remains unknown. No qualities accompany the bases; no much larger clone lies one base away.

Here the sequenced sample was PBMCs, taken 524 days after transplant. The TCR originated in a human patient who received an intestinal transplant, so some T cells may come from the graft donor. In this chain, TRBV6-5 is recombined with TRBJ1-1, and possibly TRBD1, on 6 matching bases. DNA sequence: TGTGCCAGCAGTTATGTGGGGGGGGCCGAGACTGAAGCTTTCTTT. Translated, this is CASSYVGGAETEAFF.